The 25 T cell receptor beta chains given below trace back to one sample, sequenced in a study of blood T cell repertoires in COVID-19. Profiling relied on immunoSEQ multiplex PCR, and the TCRdb table lists in-frame clones only, not all of them. There are 100,000 to 150,000 clones in the sample; over 75% occur only once, and roughly 30% lies in the top ten. Sequencing was carried out using peripheral blood. These receptors were taken from a woman older than 75 with acute or convalescent COVID-19.

The chain links TRBV7-2 to TRBJ2-7; TRBD1 might be the D (6 bases). Germline V gives CDR1 SGHTA, CDR2 FQGNSA. The CDR3 sequence is 14 residues long. V was shortened by 1 base and J by 4 bases, with 11 bases between the two germline ends. CDR3 in DNA: TGTGCCAGCAGCTTAGGAGGGACACTTTACGAGCAGTACTTC. It encodes CASSLGGTLYEQYF.

This clone was seen a single time. The chain employs TRBV28 and TRBJ1-5; 7 bases agree with TRBD1. With V trimmed by 3 bases and J by 7 bases, 9 bases remained unmatched. Germline values: CDR1 MDHEN, CDR2 SYDVKM. This CDR3 spans 15 amino acids. CDR3 loop: CASSFRSHRGQPQHF. CDR3 bases: TGTGCCAGCAGTTTTCGATCACACAGGGGCCAGCCCCAGCATTTT.

This clone was seen only a few times. V is TRBV19 and J is TRBJ1-6; D may be TRBD1 (5 bases). This CDR3 spans 15 amino acids. The V end lost 3 bases, the J end lost 7 bases, and 13 bases lay between the germline ends. The germline V gene has CDR1 LNHDA and CDR2 SQIVND (reference sequence). The CDR3 here is CASSIVPGGNSPLHF. As DNA, the CDR3 is TGTGCCAGTAGTATCGTGCCCGGGGGAAATTCACCCCTCCACTTT.

The chain combines TRBV2 with TRBJ2-5; 9 nucleotides agree with TRBD2. There are 13 residues in the CDR3. Germline V gives CDR1 SNHLY, CDR2 FYNNEI. V dropped 6 bases and J dropped 4; count of bases not matched to a gene: 3. CDR3 coding DNA: TGTGCCAGCAGGGGAGCGGGGGGAGAGACCCAGTACTTC. It specifies CASRGAGGETQYF. Supplemented by reference TRBV2 and TRBJ2-5, the full variable domain reads EPEVTQTPSHQVTQMGQEVILRCVPISNHLYFYWYRQILGQKVEFLVSFYNNEISEKSEIFDDQFSVERPDGSNFTLKIRSTKLEDSAMYFCASRGAGGETQYFGPGTRLLVL.

This clone was found once. CDR3 sequence (DNA): TGTGCCAGCAGCCTGGGGGACAGGGCAAACTATGGCTACACCTTC. Translating gives CASSLGDRANYGYTF. V usage is TRBV3-1 (or the pseudogene TRBV3-2) and J usage is TRBJ1-2; 9 nucleotides agree with TRBD1. Looked up from germline, CDR1 is LGHDT and CDR2 is YNNKEL (reference sequence). Trimming removed 4 bases from V and 2 bases from J; junction bases left unmatched: 5. There are 15 residues in the CDR3.

The genes are TRBV6-4 and TRBJ1-1, with unresolved D. In germline, CDR1 is MRHNA, CDR2 SNTAGT. This CDR3 has 13 residues. The V end was cut by 6 bases, the J end by 5 bases, with 13 bases between. The CDR3 is CASSRQSGTEAFF. CDR3 nucleotides: TGTGCCAGCAGCAGACAATCGGGAACTGAAGCTTTCTTT.

The chain uses TRBV6-1 and TRBJ2-5; 8 bases map to TRBD1. Germline V gene lookup returns CDR1 MNHNS and CDR2 SASEGT. V dropped 2 bases and J dropped 14; count of bases not matched to a gene: 10. CDR3 size: 13 residues. CDR3 coding DNA: TGTGCCAGCAGTGAATCCAGGGGGCTTCCTACTTACTTC. Translated, it gives CASSESRGLPTYF.

V gene TRBV6-1 combines with J gene TRBJ1-5; weak D call: TRBD1 (5 bases). Germline V lookup: CDR1 MNHNS, CDR2 SASEGT. The V and J ends lost 2 bases and 6 bases respectively, with 8 bases between them. This CDR3 contains 13 residues. CDR3 sequence: CASSESGLQPQHF. For the CDR3, the DNA is TGTGCCAGCAGTGAATCAGGGCTTCAGCCCCAGCATTTT.

The rearrangement uses TRBV5-1 and TRBJ1-4, with D possibly matching TRBD1 (6 bases). The CDR3 is made up of 13 amino acids. Trimming left V 6 bases short and J 4 bases short, with 10 bases between. Per germline, CDR1 SGHRS and CDR2 YFSETQ. The chain's CDR3 is CASNAQGNEKLFF. The CDR3 region has the DNA TGCGCCAGCAACGCACAGGGTAATGAAAAACTGTTTTTT.

The chain carries TRBV10-3 and TRBJ2-5; TRBD1 agrees at 11 bases. The CDR3 runs to 15 residues. Unmatched junction bases numbered 4, after V lost 3 bases and J lost 4 bases. The germline gives CDR1 ENHRY, CDR2 SYGVKD. The chain's CDR3 is CAISERTGGGETQYF. Here the CDR3 DNA reads TGTGCCATCAGTGAACGGACAGGGGGCGGAGAGACCCAGTACTTC.

J is TRBJ1-3 and V is TRBV6-1, with a weak D call TRBD1 (6 bases). Germline loops: CDR1 MNHNS, CDR2 SASEGT. This CDR3 is 19 amino acids long. The V and J ends lost 0 bases and 0 bases respectively, with 18 bases between them. The DNA for the CDR3 is TGTGCCAGCAGTGAAGCTGGGGGGGGCCGGCGGTCCTCTGGAAACACCATATATTTT. Protein product: CASSEAGGGRRSSGNTIYF.

The V gene is TRBV28, the J gene TRBJ1-2; TRBD1 matches 9 bases. Germline-derived CDR1 and CDR2 are MDHEN and SYDVKM. V gave up 4 bases and J gave up 6 bases; unmatched junction bases: 9. CDR3 length: 15 amino acids. The CDR3 loop reads CASSSILGTGNGYTF. In DNA, the CDR3 is TGTGCCAGCAGTTCCATTCTGGGGACAGGGAATGGCTACACCTTC.

V is TRBV5-1 and J is TRBJ1-3, with D tentatively TRBD1 (6 bases). The germline V gene has CDR1 SGHRS and CDR2 YFSETQ. This CDR3 comprises 15 residues. V dropped 4 bases and J dropped 2 bases, with 13 bases sitting between them. CDR3 nucleotide sequence: TGCGCCAGCAGCCCGACCCAGGGGCCTGGAAACACCATATATTTT. It is translated as CASSPTQGPGNTIYF. Using reference TRBV5-1 and TRBJ1-3 for the parts outside the CDR3, the full variable domain is KAGVTQTPRYLIKTRGQQVTLSCSPISGHRSVSWYQQTPGQGLQFLFEYFSETQRNKGNFPGRFSGRQFSNSRSEMNVSTLELGDSALYLCASSPTQGPGNTIYFGEGSWLTVV.

The CDR3 is CASSPQRSSSGNTIYF. The CDR3 nucleotides read TGTGCCAGCTCACCCCAGCGATCGAGCTCTGGAAACACCATATATTTT. The J gene is TRBJ1-3, the V gene TRBV18; unclear D gene. From germline, CDR1 is KGHSH and CDR2 LQKENI. Trimming removed 3 bases at V and 0 bases at J, with 12 bases between. The CDR3 is 16 amino acids.

The V gene is TRBV20-1, the J gene TRBJ2-7; D is ambiguous. Trimming took 5 bases from V and 4 from J, leaving 9 bases between them. Germline V gene lookup returns CDR1 DFQATT and CDR2 SNEGSKA (reference sequence). There are 11 residues in the CDR3. DNA for the CDR3: TGCAGTGCTTTCTACGAATACGAGCAGTACGTC. It encodes CSAFYEYEQYV.

The rearrangement joins TRBV21-1 to TRBJ1-1. TRBV21-1 is deemed a pseudogene. CDR3 length: 14 amino acids. This CDR3 is CASHPREPDTEAFF. The CDR3 region has the DNA TGTGCCAGCCACCCGAGAGAACCGGACACTGAAGCTTTCTTT.

In DNA form, the CDR3 reads TGTGCCAGCAGTCCTACACGGCGGGAGACCCAGTACTTC. Translation: CASSPTRRETQYF. The chain couples TRBV12-3 or TRBV12-4 to TRBJ2-5; D call uncertain. CDR3 length equals 13 residues. The V end lost 5 bases, the J end lost 5 bases, and 12 bases lay between the germline ends.

The gene calls are TRBV28 and TRBJ2-7, with 7 bases matching TRBD1. Looked up from germline, CDR1 is MDHEN and CDR2 is SYDVKM. The CDR3 contains 13 residues. The V segment lost 7 bases and the J segment 2 bases; nucleotides outside the gene matches: 5. CDR3 coding DNA: TGTGCCAGCACAACAGGGGCAACCTACGAGCAGTACTTC. This sequence encodes CASTTGATYEQYF.

CDR3 protein: CASSIEQGTDTQYF. Here the CDR3 DNA reads TGTGCCAGTAGTATCGAGCAGGGTACAGATACGCAGTATTTT. V and J are TRBV19 and TRBJ2-3; a weak D match, TRBD1 (5 bases). V was shortened by 3 bases and J by 3 bases, with 10 bases between the two germline ends. The CDR3 has 14 residues. Germline CDR1 and CDR2: LNHDA and SQIVND (reference sequence).

A single count supports this clone. The chain has TRBV5-4 and TRBJ1-3; 10 bases map to TRBD1. V shed 5 bases and J 7 bases; nucleotides not matched to a gene: 6. CDR3 length equals 14 residues. Looked up from germline, CDR1 is SGHNT and CDR2 is YYREEE (reference sequence). The CDR3 region is CASSQQTGGNTIYF. The CDR3 bases are TGTGCCAGCAGTCAGCAGACAGGGGGCAACACCATATATTTT.

The CDR3, as DNA: TGTGCCAGCACCCCGGGACAGGGGGACTACGAGCAGTACGTC. Translating it yields CASTPGQGDYEQYV. This rearrangement joins TRBV28 to TRBJ2-7; 11 nucleotides line up with TRBD1. The CDR3 consists of 14 residues. CDR1 is MDHEN and CDR2 is SYDVKM in the germline V gene. Trimming at V came to 7 bases and at J to 3 bases, leaving 5 bases not matched to a gene.

The rearrangement uses TRBV19 and TRBJ2-6; D not resolved. The germline gives CDR1 LNHDA, CDR2 SQIVND (reference sequence). The CDR3 totals 15 residues. V was cut by 5 bases and J by 1 base, with 9 bases left in between. CDR3 sequence: CASSGTDSGANVLTF. In DNA form, the CDR3 reads TGTGCCAGTAGTGGAACAGATTCTGGGGCCAACGTCCTGACTTTC.

The chain employs TRBV2 and TRBJ2-2, with 7 bases aligning to TRBD1. CDR1 is SNHLY and CDR2 is FYNNEI in the germline V gene. The ends lost 4 bases at V and 0 bases at J; junction bases unmatched: 2. The CDR3 is 15 residues long. The CDR3 nucleotides are TGTGCCAGCAGTGTCCAGGGGGCGAACACCGGGGAGCTGTTTTTT. Translation: CASSVQGANTGELFF.

This chain connects TRBV19 to TRBJ1-1, with D hard to call. CDR1 is LNHDA, CDR2 SQIVND, per germline (reference sequence). V lost 5 bases and J lost 0, with 13 bases in between. The CDR3 is made up of 15 amino acids. The DNA for the CDR3 is TGTGCCAGTAGTCCCCCCGTGAGGATGAACACTGAAGCTTTCTTT. This codes for CASSPPVRMNTEAFF. Together with reference TRBV19 and TRBJ1-1, the CDR3 gives the full variable domain: DGGITQSPKYLFRKEGQNVTLSCEQNLNHDAMYWYRQDPGQGLRLIYYSQIVNDFQKGDIAEGYSVSREKKESFPLTVTSAQKNPTAFYLCASSPPVRMNTEAFFGQGTRLTVV.

The chain is built from TRBV5-8 and TRBJ1-6; no clear D. The V gene lost 0 bases and the J gene lost 0 bases, with 13 bases spanning the gap. The CDR3 covers 18 residues. Germline V gene sequence: CDR1 SGHTS, CDR2 YDEGEE. The CDR3 nucleotides are TGTGCCAGCAGCTTGGGCGCCGGACTTAGCTCCTATAATTCACCCCTCCACTTT. It translates to CASSLGAGLSSYNSPLHF.